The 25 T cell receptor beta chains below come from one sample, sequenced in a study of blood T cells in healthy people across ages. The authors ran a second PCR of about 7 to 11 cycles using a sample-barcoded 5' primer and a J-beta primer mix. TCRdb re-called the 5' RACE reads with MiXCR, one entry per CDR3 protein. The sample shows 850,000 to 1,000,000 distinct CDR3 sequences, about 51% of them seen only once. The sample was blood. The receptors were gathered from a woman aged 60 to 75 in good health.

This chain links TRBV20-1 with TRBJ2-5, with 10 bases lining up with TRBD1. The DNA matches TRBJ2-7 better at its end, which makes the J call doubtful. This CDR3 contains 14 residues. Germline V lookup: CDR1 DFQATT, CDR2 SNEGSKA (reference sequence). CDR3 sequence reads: CSARRPGQGYEQYF. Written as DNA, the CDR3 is TGCAGTGCTAGACGACCGGGACAGGGGTACGAGCAGTACTTC.

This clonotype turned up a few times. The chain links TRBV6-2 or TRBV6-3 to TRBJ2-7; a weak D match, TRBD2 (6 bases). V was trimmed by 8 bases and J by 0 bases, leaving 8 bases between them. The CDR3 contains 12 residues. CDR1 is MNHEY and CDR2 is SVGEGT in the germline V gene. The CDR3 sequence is CASREYSYEQYF. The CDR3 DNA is TGTGCCAGCCGGGAGTACTCCTACGAGCAGTACTTC.

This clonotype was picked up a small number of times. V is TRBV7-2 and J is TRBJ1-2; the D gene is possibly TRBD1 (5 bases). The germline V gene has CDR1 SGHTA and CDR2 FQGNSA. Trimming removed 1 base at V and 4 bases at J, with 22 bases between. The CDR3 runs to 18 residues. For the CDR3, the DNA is TGTGCCAGCAGCTTAGGTTCCCGGTTAAGGGGAGGTAGCTATGGCTACACCTTC. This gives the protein CASSLGSRLRGGSYGYTF. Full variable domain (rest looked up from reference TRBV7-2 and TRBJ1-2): GAGVSQSPSNKVTEKGKDVELRCDPISGHTALYWYRQSLGQGLEFLIYFQGNSAPDKSGLPSDRFSAERTGGSVSTLTIQRTQQEDSAVYLCASSLGSRLRGGSYGYTFGSGTRLTVV.

The CDR3 here is CASSLEPQRDWSRAKQFF. The CDR3 bases are TGTGCCAGCAGCTTGGAACCCCAGCGGGACTGGTCCAGGGCAAAGCAGTTCTTC. The chain is built from TRBV5-8 and TRBJ2-1; 7 nucleotides align to TRBD2. Germline V CDR1 and CDR2: SGHTS, YDEGEE. The CDR3 contains 18 residues. The V and J ends lost 0 bases and 11 bases, in that order; junction bases with no gene match: 20.

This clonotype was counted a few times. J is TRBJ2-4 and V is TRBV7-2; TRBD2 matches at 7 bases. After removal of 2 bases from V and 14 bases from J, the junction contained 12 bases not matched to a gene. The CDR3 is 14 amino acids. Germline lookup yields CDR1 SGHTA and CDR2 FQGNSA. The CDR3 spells CASSLNLAGAAKYF. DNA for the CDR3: TGTGCCAGCAGCTTAAATCTGGCGGGAGCGGCCAAGTACTTC.

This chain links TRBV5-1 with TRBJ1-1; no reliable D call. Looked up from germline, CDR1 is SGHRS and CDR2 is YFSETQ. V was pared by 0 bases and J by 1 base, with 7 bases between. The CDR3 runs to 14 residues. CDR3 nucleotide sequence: TGCGCCAGCAGCTTGGATTCCAGGAACACTGAAGCTTTCTTT. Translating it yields CASSLDSRNTEAFF.

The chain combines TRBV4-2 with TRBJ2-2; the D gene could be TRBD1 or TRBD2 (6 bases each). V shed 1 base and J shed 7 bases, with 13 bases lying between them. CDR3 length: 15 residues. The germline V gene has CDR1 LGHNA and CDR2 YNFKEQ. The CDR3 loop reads CASSQVGGRGGELFF. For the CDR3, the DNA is TGTGCCAGCAGCCAAGTTGGGGGGCGGGGCGGGGAGCTGTTTTTT.

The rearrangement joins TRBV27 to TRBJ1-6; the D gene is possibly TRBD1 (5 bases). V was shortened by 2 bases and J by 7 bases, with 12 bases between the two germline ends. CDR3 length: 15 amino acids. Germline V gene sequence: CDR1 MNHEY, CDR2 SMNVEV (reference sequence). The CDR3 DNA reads TGTGCCAGCAGTTTACAGGGTTTGTGGAATTCACCCCTCCACTTT. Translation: CASSLQGLWNSPLHF.

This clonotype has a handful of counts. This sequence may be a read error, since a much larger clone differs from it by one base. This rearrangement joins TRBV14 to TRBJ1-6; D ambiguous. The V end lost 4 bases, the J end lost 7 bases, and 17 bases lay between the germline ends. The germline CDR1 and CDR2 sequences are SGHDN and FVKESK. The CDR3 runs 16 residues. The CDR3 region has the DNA TGTGCCAGCAGCCCGGGCGGTGCGGGAGGCAATTCACCCCTCCACTTT. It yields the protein CASSPGGAGGNSPLHF.

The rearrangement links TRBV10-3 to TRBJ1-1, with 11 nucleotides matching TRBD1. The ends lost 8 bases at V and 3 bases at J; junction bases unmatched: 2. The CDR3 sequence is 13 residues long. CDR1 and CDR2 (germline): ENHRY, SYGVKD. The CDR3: CAIQGQGDTEAFF. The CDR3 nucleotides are TGTGCCATCCAGGGACAGGGGGACACTGAAGCTTTCTTT.

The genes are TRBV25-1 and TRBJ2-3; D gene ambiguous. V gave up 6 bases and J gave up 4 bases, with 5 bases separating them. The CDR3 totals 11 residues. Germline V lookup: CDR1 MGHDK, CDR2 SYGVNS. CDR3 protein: CASRASDTQYF. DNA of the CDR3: TGTGCCAGCAGGGCGTCAGATACGCAGTATTTT.

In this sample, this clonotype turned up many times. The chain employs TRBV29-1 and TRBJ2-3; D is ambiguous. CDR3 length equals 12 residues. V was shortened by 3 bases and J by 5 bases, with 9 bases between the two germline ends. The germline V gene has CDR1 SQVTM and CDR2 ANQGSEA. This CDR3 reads CSVEGYKDTQYF. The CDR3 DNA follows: TGCAGCGTTGAGGGGTATAAAGATACGCAGTATTTT.

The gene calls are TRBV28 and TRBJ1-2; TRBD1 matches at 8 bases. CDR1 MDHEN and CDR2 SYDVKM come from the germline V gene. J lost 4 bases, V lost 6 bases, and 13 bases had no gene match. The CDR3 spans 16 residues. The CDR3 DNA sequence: TGTGCCAGCAGATACACGGACAGGGCCAACCTCTATGGCTACACCTTC. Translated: CASRYTDRANLYGYTF.

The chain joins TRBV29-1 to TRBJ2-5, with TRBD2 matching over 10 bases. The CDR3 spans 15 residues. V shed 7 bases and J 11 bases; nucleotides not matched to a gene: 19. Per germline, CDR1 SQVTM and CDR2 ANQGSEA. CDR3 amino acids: CSAVSLAGARSGQYF. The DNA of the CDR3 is TGCAGCGCTGTAAGTCTAGCGGGAGCCCGGAGCGGGCAGTACTTC.

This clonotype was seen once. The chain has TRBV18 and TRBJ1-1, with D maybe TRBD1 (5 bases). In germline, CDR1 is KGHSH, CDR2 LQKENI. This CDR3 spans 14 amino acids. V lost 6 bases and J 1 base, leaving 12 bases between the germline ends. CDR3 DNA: TGTGCCAGCTCGTTAAGCGGGACGAACACTGAAGCTTTCTTT. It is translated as CASSLSGTNTEAFF.

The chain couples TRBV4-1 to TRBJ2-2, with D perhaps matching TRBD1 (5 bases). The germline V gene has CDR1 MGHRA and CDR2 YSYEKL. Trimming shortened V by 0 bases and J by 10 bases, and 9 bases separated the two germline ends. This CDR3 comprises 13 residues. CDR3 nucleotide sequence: TGCGCCAGCAGCCAAGAAAGGGGTTCGGAGCTGTTTTTT. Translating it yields CASSQERGSELFF.

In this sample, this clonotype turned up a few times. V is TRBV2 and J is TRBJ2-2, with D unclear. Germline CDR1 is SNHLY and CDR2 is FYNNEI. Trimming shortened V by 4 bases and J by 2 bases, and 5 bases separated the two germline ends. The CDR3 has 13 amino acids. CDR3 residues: CASSADNTGELFF. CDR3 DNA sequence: TGTGCCAGCAGTGCCGATAACACCGGGGAGCTGTTTTTT. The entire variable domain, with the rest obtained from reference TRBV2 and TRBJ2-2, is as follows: EPEVTQTPSHQVTQMGQEVILRCVPISNHLYFYWYRQILGQKVEFLVSFYNNEISEKSEIFDDQFSVERPDGSNFTLKIRSTKLEDSAMYFCASSADNTGELFFGEGSRLTVL.

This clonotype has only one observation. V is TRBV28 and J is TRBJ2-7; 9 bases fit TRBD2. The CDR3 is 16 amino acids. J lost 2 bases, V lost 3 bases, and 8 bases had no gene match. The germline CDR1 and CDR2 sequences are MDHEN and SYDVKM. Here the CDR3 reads CASSFPAREGPYEQYF. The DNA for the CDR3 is TGTGCCAGCAGTTTCCCAGCGCGGGAGGGCCCCTACGAGCAGTACTTC.

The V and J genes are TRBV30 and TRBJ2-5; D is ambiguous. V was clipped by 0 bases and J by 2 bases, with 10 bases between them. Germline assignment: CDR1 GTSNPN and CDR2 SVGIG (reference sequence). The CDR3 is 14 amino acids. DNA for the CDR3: TGTGCCTGGAGTGTAGGCCGGAGTCAAGAGACCCAGTACTTC. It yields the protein CAWSVGRSQETQYF.

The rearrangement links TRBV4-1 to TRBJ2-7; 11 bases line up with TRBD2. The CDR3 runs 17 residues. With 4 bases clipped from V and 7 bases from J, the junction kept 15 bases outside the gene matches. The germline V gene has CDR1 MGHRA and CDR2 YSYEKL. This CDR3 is CASSRNDGTSGWGEQYF. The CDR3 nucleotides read TGCGCCAGCAGCCGGAATGACGGGACTAGCGGATGGGGGGAGCAGTACTTC.

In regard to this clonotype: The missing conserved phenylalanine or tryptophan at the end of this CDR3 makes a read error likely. The CDR3 here is CASRGGQGATNEKLFY. Here the CDR3 DNA reads TGTGCCAGCAGAGGTGGACAGGGAGCAACTAATGAAAAACTGTTTTAT. The V gene is TRBV2, the J gene TRBJ1-4; 8 positions match TRBD1. Germline V CDR1 and CDR2: SNHLY, FYNNEI. Trimming at V came to 6 bases and at J to 0 bases, leaving 6 bases not matched to a gene. The CDR3 consists of 16 residues.

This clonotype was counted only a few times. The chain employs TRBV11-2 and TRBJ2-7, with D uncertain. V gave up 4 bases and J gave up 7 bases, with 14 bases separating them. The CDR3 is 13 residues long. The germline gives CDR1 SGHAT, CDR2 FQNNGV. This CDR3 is CASSYPGQKEQYF. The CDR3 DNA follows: TGTGCCAGCAGCTACCCTGGGCAAAAAGAGCAGTACTTC.

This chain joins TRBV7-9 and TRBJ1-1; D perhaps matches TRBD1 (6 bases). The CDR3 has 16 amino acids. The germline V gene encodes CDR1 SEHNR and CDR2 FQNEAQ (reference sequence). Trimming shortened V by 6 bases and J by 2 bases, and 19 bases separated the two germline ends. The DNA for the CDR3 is TGTGCCAGCAGTTATCATCGGTCCAGGGGAAACACTGAAGCTTTCTTT. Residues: CASSYHRSRGNTEAFF.

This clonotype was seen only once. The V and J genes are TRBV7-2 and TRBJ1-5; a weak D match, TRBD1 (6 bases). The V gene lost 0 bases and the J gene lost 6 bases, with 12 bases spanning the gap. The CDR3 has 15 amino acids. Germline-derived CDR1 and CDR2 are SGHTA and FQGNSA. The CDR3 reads CASSLAPGGSQPQHF. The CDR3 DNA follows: TGTGCCAGCAGCTTAGCGCCCGGGGGCAGTCAGCCCCAGCATTTT.

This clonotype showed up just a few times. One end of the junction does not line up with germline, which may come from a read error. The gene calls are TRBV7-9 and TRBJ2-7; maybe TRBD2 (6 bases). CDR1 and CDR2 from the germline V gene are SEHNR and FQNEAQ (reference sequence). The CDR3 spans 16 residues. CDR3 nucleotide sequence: TGTGCCAGCAGCCTAGCGTTTAAGCGGAAATTTTTCGAGCAGTACTTC. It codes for CASSLAFKRKFFEQYF.